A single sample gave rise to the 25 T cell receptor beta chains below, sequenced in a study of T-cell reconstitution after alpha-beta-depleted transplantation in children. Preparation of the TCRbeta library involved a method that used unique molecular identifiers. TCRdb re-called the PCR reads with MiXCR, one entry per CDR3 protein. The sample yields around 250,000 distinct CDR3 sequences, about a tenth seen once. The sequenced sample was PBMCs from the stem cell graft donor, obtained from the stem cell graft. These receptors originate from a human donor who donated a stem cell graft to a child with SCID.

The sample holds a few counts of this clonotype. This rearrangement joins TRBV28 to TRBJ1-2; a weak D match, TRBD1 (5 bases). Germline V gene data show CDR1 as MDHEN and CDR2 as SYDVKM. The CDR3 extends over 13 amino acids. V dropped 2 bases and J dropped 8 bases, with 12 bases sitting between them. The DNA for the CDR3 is TGTGCCAGCAGTTTACGGGGGTTCGGGGGCTACACCTTC. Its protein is CASSLRGFGGYTF.

CDR3 DNA: TGCGCCAGCAGGGCGCTTGGCGGGTCAAACAATGAGCAGTTCTTC. It specifies CASRALGGSNNEQFF. The rearrangement uses TRBV5-1 and TRBJ2-1; TRBD2 is a possible D gene (5 bases). The length of the CDR3 is 15 residues. Germline assignment: CDR1 SGHRS and CDR2 YFSETQ. V shed 5 bases and J shed 5 bases, with 17 bases lying between them.

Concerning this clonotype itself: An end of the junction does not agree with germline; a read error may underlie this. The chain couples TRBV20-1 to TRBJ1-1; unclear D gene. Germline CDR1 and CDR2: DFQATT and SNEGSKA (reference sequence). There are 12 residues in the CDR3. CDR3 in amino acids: CSARLEYTETFF. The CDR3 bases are TGCAGTGCTAGACTAGAATACACTGAAACTTTCTTT.

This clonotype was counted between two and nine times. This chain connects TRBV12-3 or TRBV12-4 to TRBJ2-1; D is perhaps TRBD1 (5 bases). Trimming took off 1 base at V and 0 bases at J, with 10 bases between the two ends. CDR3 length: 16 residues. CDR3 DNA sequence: TGTGCCAGCAGTTTAGGTACAGGCGACTCCTACAATGAGCAGTTCTTC. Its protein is CASSLGTGDSYNEQFF.

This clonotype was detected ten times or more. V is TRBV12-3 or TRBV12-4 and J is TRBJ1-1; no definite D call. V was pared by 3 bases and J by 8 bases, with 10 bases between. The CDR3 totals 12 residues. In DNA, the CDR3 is TGTGCCAGCAGTTTCAAGATCCCCGAAGCTTTCTTT. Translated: CASSFKIPEAFF.

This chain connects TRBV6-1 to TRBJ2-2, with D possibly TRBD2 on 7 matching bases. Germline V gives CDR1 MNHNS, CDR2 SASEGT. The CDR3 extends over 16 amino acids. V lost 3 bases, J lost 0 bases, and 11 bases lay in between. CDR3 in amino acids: CASSEIGGPNTGELFF. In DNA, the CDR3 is TGTGCCAGCAGTGAGATCGGGGGGCCGAACACCGGGGAGCTGTTTTTT.

In DNA, the CDR3 is TGCAGCGTTTGGGACACCGAGGGTGAAAAACTGTTTTTT. As protein: CSVWDTEGEKLFF. J is TRBJ1-4 and V is TRBV29-1, with D perhaps TRBD1 (6 bases). Trimming cost V 5 bases and J 7 bases, with 14 bases left between them. Germline CDR1 is SQVTM and CDR2 is ANQGSEA. CDR3 length: 13 amino acids.

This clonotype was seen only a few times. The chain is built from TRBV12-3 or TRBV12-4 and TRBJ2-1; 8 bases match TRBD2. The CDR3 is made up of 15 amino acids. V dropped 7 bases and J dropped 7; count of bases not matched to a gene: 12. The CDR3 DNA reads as TGTGCCAGCACTATAGCCGGGGGGGGCCTTAATGAGCAGTTCTTC. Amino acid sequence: CASTIAGGGLNEQFF.

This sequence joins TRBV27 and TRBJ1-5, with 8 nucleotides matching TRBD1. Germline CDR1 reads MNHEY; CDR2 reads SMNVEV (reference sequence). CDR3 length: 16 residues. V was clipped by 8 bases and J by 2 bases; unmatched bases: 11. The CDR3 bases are TGTGCCAGCCGACCTCGGACAGGGCATGGCAATCAGCCCCAGCATTTT. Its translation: CASRPRTGHGNQPQHF.

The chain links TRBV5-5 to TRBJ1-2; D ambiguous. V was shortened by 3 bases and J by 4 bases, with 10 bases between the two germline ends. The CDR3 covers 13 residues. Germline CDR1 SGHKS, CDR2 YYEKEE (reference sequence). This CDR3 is CASSYTTVYGYTF. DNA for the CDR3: TGTGCCAGCAGCTATACGACGGTCTATGGCTACACCTTC.

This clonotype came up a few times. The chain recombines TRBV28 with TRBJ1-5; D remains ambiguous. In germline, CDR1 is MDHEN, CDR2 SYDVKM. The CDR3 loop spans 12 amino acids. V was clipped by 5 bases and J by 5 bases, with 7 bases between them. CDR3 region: CASSLPYQPQHF. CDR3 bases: TGTGCCAGCAGTCTCCCTTATCAGCCCCAGCATTTT.

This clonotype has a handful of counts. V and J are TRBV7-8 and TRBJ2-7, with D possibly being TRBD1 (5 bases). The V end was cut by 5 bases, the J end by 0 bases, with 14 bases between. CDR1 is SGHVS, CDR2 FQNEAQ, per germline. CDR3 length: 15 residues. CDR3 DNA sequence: TGTGCCAGCAGCCGATCGACAGCCTACTCCTACGAGCAGTACTTC. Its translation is CASSRSTAYSYEQYF. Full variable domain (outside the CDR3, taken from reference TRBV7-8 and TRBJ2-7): GAGVSQSPRYKVAKRGQDVALRCDPISGHVSLFWYQQALGQGPEFLTYFQNEAQLDKSGLPSDRFFAERPEGSVSTLKIQRTQQEDSAVYLCASSRSTAYSYEQYFGPGTRLTVT.

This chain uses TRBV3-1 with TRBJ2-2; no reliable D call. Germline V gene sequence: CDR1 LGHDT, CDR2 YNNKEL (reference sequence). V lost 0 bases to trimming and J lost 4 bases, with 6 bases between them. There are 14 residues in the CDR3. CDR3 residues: CASSQDTSTGELFF. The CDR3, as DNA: TGTGCCAGCAGCCAAGATACGTCCACCGGGGAGCTGTTTTTT.

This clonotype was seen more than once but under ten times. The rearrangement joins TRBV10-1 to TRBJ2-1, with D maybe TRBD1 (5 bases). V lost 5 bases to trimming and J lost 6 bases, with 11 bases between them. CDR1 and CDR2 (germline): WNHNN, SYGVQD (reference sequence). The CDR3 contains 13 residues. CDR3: CASSIQGSNEQFF. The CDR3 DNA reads TGCGCCAGCAGTATCCAGGGTTCCAATGAGCAGTTCTTC.

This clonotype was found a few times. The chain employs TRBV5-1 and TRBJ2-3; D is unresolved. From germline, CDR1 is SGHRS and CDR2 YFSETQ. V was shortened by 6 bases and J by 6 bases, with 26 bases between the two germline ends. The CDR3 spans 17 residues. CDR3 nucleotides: TGCGCCAGCACCCTAACGAAGGCCCAGCATCCCGCGGATACGCAGTATTTT. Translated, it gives CASTLTKAQHPADTQYF.

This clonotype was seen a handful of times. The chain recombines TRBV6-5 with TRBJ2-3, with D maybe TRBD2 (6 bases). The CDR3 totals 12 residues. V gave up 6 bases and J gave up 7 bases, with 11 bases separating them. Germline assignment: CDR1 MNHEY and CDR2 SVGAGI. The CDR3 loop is CASRGGFNTQYF. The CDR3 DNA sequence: TGTGCCAGCAGAGGAGGGTTTAATACGCAGTATTTT.

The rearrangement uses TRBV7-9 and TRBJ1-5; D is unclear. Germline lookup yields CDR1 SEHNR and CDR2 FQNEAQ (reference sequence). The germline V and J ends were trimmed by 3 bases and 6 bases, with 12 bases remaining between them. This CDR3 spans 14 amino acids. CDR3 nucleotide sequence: TGTGCCAGCAGCTTTGAGGGATTGGGTCAGCCCCAGCATTTT. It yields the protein CASSFEGLGQPQHF.

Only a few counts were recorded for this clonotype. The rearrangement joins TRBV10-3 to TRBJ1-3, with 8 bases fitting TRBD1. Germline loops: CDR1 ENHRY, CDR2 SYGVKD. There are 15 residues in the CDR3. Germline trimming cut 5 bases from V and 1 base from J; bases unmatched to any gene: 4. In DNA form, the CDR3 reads TGTGCCATCAGTCCGGACAGGGTATCTGGAAACACCATATATTTT. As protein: CAISPDRVSGNTIYF.

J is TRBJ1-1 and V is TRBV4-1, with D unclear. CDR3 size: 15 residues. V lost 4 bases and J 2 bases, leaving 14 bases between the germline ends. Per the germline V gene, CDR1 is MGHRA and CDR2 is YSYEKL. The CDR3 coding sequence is TGCGCCAGCAGCCCCTTTCGCGTTAGTAACACTGAAGCTTTCTTT. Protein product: CASSPFRVSNTEAFF.

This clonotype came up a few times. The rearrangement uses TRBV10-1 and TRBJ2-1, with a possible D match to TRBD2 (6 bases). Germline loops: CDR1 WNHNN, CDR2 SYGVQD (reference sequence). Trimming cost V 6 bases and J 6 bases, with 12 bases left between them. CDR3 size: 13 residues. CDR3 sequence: CASSASGGNEQFF. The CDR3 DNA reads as TGCGCCAGCAGCGCTTCCGGGGGCAATGAGCAGTTCTTC.

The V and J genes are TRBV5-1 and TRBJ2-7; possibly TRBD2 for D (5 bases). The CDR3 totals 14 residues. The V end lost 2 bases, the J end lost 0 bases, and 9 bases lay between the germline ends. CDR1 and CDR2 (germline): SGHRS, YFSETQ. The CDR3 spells CASSLSTSSYEQYF. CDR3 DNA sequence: TGCGCCAGCAGCTTATCAACTAGCTCCTACGAGCAGTACTTC.

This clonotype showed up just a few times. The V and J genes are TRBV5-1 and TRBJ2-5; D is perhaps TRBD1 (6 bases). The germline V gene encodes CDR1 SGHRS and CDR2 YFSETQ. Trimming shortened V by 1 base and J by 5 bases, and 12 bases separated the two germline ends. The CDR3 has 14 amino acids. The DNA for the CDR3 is TGCGCCAGCAGCTTGAGGGGGATGCGGGAGACCCAGTACTTC. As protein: CASSLRGMRETQYF.

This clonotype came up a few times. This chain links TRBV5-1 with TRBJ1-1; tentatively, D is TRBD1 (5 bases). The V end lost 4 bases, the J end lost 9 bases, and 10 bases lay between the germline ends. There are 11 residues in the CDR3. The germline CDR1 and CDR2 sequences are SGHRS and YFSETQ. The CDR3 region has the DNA TGCGCCAGCAGCGAAGACAGACAAGCTTTCTTT. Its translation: CASSEDRQAFF. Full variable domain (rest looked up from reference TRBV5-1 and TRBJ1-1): KAGVTQTPRYLIKTRGQQVTLSCSPISGHRSVSWYQQTPGQGLQFLFEYFSETQRNKGNFPGRFSGRQFSNSRSEMNVSTLELGDSALYLCASSEDRQAFFGQGTRLTVV.

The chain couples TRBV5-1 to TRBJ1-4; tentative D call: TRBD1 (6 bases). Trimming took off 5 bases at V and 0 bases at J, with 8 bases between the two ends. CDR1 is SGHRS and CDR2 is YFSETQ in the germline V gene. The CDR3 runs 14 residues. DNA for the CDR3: TGCGCCAGCAGTCGGGACACAACTAATGAAAAACTGTTTTTT. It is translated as CASSRDTTNEKLFF.

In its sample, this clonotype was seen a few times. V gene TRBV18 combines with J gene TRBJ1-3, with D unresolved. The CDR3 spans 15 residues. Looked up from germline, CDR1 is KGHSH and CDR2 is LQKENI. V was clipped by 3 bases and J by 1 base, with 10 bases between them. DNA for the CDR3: TGTGCCAGCTCACCCGAGGTGTTGTCTGGAAACACCATATATTTT. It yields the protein CASSPEVLSGNTIYF.